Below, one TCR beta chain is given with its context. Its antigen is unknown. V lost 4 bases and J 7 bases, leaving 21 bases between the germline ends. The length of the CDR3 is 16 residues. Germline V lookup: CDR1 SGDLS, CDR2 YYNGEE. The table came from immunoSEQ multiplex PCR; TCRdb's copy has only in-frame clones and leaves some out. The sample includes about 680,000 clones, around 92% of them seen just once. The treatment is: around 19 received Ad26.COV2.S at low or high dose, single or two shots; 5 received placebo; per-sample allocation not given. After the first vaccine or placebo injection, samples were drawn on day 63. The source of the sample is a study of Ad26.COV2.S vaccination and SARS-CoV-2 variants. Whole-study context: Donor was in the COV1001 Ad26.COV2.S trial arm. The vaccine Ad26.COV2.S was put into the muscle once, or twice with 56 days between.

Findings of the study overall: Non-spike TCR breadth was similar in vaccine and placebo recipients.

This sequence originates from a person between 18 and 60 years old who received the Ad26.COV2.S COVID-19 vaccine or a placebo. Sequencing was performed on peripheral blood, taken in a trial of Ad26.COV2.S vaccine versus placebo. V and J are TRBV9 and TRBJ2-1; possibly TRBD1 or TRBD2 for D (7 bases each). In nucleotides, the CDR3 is TGTGCCAGCAGCTCTAAACAGGGGAGGGACGGAAATGAGCAGTTCTTC. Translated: CASSSKQGRDGNEQFF.